Listed here are 17 T cell receptor beta chains from one sample, sequenced in a study of control samples from healthy donors and cancer patients. Measured with immunoSEQ multiplex PCR; TCRdb has only the in-frame clones, and not every one. The sample gives 150,000 to 200,000 clones, 91% of which show up once; approximately 1.5% is in the top ten. The sample was blood. These receptors originate from a woman in her 30s in good health.

The chain joins TRBV18 to TRBJ1-1; 12 nucleotides agree with TRBD1. V gave up 6 bases and J gave up 5 bases; unmatched junction bases: 7. CDR3 size: 15 residues. CDR1 is KGHSH, CDR2 LQKENI, per germline. As DNA, the CDR3 is TGTGCCAGCTCCCCGGGACAGGGGGCGCGGACTGAAGCTTTCTTT. Translation: CASSPGQGARTEAFF.

The chain carries TRBV7-6 and TRBJ1-6, with 10 bases identical to TRBD1. CDR3 length: 15 amino acids. Germline loops: CDR1 SGHVS, CDR2 FNYEAQ. The J segment lost 7 bases and the V segment lost 1 base, leaving 1 base of the junction unmatched. CDR3 coding DNA: TGTGCCAGCAGCTTAGAGGACAGGGGGAATTCACCCCTCCACTTT. Its translation is CASSLEDRGNSPLHF.

Worth noting for this clone: Other DNA sequences from this sample encode an identical CDR3 as well. The gene calls are TRBV6-5 and TRBJ2-3; D possibly corresponds to TRBD2 (6 bases). Germline CDR1 and CDR2: MNHEY and SVGAGI. This CDR3 is built from 13 residues. V was trimmed by 6 bases and J by 2 bases, leaving 9 bases between them. The CDR3 reads CASRRDSTDTQYF. The CDR3 bases are TGTGCCAGCAGGCGGGATTCCACAGATACGCAGTATTTT.

The chain links TRBV4-2 to TRBJ1-1; D possibly corresponds to TRBD1 (5 bases). Trimming removed 1 base at V and 6 bases at J, with 9 bases between. The length of the CDR3 is 13 residues. Germline V lookup: CDR1 LGHNA, CDR2 YNFKEQ. CDR3 coding DNA: TGTGCCAGCAGCCAAGTCGGGGGTTCTGAAGCTTTCTTT. Translating it yields CASSQVGGSEAFF.

This clone was seen a few times. The chain couples TRBV7-9 to TRBJ2-7; D is undetermined. The CDR3 extends over 14 amino acids. Germline V gene lookup returns CDR1 SEHNR and CDR2 FQNEAQ (reference sequence). V was trimmed by 3 bases and J by 2 bases, leaving 11 bases between them. CDR3 protein: CASSFGYSAYEQYF. The CDR3 coding sequence is TGTGCCAGCAGCTTCGGGTACAGCGCCTACGAGCAGTACTTC.

This clone was seen just once. The rearrangement links TRBV19 to TRBJ1-2; no clear D. Trimming shortened V by 7 bases and J by 0 bases, and 12 bases separated the two germline ends. The CDR3 length is 14 residues. In germline, CDR1 is LNHDA, CDR2 SQIVND (reference sequence). For the CDR3, the DNA is TGTGCCAGTACTCCGACTGGTTCTAACTATGGCTACACCTTC. Translated: CASTPTGSNYGYTF.

On this clone: Other DNA sequences of this sample code for an identical CDR3. The chain is built from TRBV6-2 or TRBV6-3 and TRBJ2-3; TRBD2 matches at 11 bases. V was clipped by 0 bases and J by 3 bases; unmatched bases: 5. The germline CDR1 and CDR2 sequences are MNHEY and SVGEGT. This CDR3 is 17 amino acids long. The CDR3 DNA follows: TGTGCCAGCAGTTACTCGTTAGCGGGAGGGCCGACAGATACGCAGTATTTT. Protein: CASSYSLAGGPTDTQYF.

The rearrangement joins TRBV24-1 to TRBJ2-3; D gene uncertain. CDR1 and CDR2 from the germline V gene are KGHDR and SFDVKD. The CDR3 is made up of 13 amino acids. V gave up 5 bases and J gave up 0 bases, with 5 bases separating them. The CDR3 sequence is CATSAASTDTQYF. The CDR3 nucleotides are TGTGCCACCAGTGCGGCTAGCACAGATACGCAGTATTTT.

The chain carries TRBV6-6 and TRBJ1-5, with 7 bases matching TRBD1. Germline V lookup: CDR1 MNHNY, CDR2 SVGAGI (reference sequence). The CDR3 contains 14 residues. The J segment lost 6 bases and the V segment lost 4 bases, leaving 6 bases of the junction unmatched. The CDR3 region has the DNA TGTGCCAGCAGTTCAGGGGGGGAGGGTCAGCCCCAGCATTTT. This encodes CASSSGGEGQPQHF.

The genes are TRBV18 and TRBJ1-2; D uncertain. Trimming shortened V by 4 bases and J by 0 bases, and 3 bases separated the two germline ends. Germline CDR1 reads KGHSH; CDR2 reads LQKENI. The CDR3 is 12 residues long. The CDR3 sequence is CASSRPNYGYTF. The CDR3 DNA reads as TGTGCCAGCTCACGACCTAACTATGGCTACACCTTC.

The chain joins TRBV7-9 to TRBJ1-1, with D possibly matching TRBD1 (6 bases). This CDR3 is 15 amino acids long. Trimming stripped 2 bases from V and 3 bases from J, with 13 bases between. The germline V gene has CDR1 SEHNR and CDR2 FQNEAQ (reference sequence). The CDR3 region has the DNA TGTGCCAGCAGCTTAACGAGGGGGGCGGACACTGAAGCTTTCTTT. Translation gives CASSLTRGADTEAFF.

This clone was counted a few times. Other nucleotide sequences in the sample specify the same CDR3. J is TRBJ2-1 and V is TRBV6-1; 8 bases agree with TRBD1. The CDR3 is 13 residues long. V shed 1 base and J 7 bases; nucleotides not matched to a gene: 0. CDR1 and CDR2 from the germline V gene are MNHNS and SASEGT. The CDR3 bases are TGTGCCAGCAGTGAAGGACAGGGGAATGAGCAGTTCTTC. Translation: CASSEGQGNEQFF.

The rearrangement links TRBV4-2 to TRBJ2-1; D perhaps matches TRBD2 (5 bases). V lost 0 bases, J lost 10 bases, and 10 bases lay in between. Germline V gene data show CDR1 as LGHNA and CDR2 as YNFKEQ. CDR3 size: 13 residues. In DNA form, the CDR3 reads TGTGCCAGCAGCCAAGAGACTACGTGGGAGCAGTTCTTC. It encodes CASSQETTWEQFF.

The count of this clone is one. V gene TRBV14 combines with J gene TRBJ1-6; the D gene is possibly TRBD1 (5 bases). The CDR3 consists of 15 residues. The germline V gene encodes CDR1 SGHDN and CDR2 FVKESK. Trimming removed 1 base from V and 9 bases from J, with 13 bases in between. CDR3 coding DNA: TGTGCCAGCAGCCAAGCAGATTGGGGCCTTTCACCCCTCCACTTT. It codes for CASSQADWGLSPLHF.

V usage is TRBV5-4 and J usage is TRBJ1-2; D is uncertain. V lost 0 bases and J 5 bases, leaving 11 bases between the germline ends. Germline values: CDR1 SGHNT, CDR2 YYREEE (reference sequence). The CDR3 extends over 14 amino acids. This CDR3 is CASSLGLQEYGYTF. The CDR3, as DNA: TGTGCCAGCAGCTTGGGTCTGCAGGAATATGGCTACACCTTC.

The V call is TRBV6-1, the J call TRBJ1-1; D is unclear. Germline V gene sequence: CDR1 MNHNS, CDR2 SASEGT. The CDR3 extends over 14 amino acids. Deletions cut 0 bases from V and 1 base from J, with 6 bases between. Here the CDR3 reads CASSEALANTEAFF. The CDR3 bases are TGTGCCAGCAGTGAAGCGCTGGCGAACACTGAAGCTTTCTTT.

The chain employs TRBV24-1 and TRBJ2-2; 10 nucleotides agree with TRBD1. This CDR3 contains 13 residues. The germline V gene encodes CDR1 KGHDR and CDR2 SFDVKD. Germline trimming cut 9 bases from V and 5 bases from J; bases unmatched to any gene: 2. CDR3 in DNA: TGTGCCACCGGGACAGGGGAAACCGGGGAGCTGTTTTTT. Translated, it gives CATGTGETGELFF.